The rows below give T cell receptor beta chains drawn from one sample of a study of T-cell reconstitution after alpha-beta-depleted transplantation in children. TCRdb processed the PCR reads anew with MiXCR; each CDR3 protein has one entry. The sample holds 180,000 or so distinct CDR3 sequences, about 6% seen once. The starting material was PBMCs, obtained before TCRalphabeta/CD19-depleted stem cell transplant. These receptors all come from a girl under two years old with combined immunodeficiency, due to receive a stem cell transplant. The CDR3 runs from the conserved cysteine through the conserved F or W. A D gene is named only where the DNA matches it firmly. For some rows the clone size is stated as once, few or many, or as a class when expanded; others skip it.

>many|TRBD2|TRBJ2-5|TRBV7-8
TGTGCCAGCAGCTTATCAGCGGGAGGTGAAGAGACCCAGTACTTC
CASSLSAGGEETQYF
>many|TRBD2|TRBJ2-1|TRBV28
TGTGCCAGCAGTTTTTCCCTGCTAGCGGGAGCGAACAATGAGCAGTTCTTC
CASSFSLLAGANNEQFF
>many|TRBD1|TRBJ2-3|TRBV25-1
TGTGCCAGCAGTGAACGGGACAGGCCACTAGGGACAGATACGCAGTATTTT
CASSERDRPLGTDTQYF
>many|.|TRBJ2-3|TRBV4-2
TGTGCCAGCAGCCAAGATCAGATTGCGCAGTATTTT
CASSQDQIAQYF
>many|TRBD1|TRBJ2-3|TRBV29-1
TGCAGCGTTGTCCAGACAGGGCCTATCACGGCTGGCACAGATACGCAGTATTTT
CSVVQTGPITAGTDTQYF
>.|.|TRBJ1-2|TRBV7-8
TGTGCCAGCAGCTTATTAAAGGGGCTCTATGGCTACACCTTC
CASSLLKGLYGYTF
>many|.|TRBJ1-1|TRBV7-3
TGTGCCAGCAGTCACGCGGGAGCTGAAGCTTTCTTT
CASSHAGAEAFF
>.|.|TRBJ2-6|TRBV29-1
TGCAGCGTTGCATTAATGGGCTCTGGGGCCAACGTCCTGACTTTC
CSVALMGSGANVLTF
>few|.|TRBJ1-5|TRBV7-9
TGTGCCAGCAGCTTAGTTGGAAGCAATCAGCCCCAGCATTTT
CASSLVGSNQPQHF
>many|.|TRBJ2-1|TRBV6-1
TGTGCCAGCAGTGAAGCTATGATTACAAGGGCGGGCAATGAGCAGTTCTTC
CASSEAMITRAGNEQFF
>many|.|TRBJ2-7|TRBV2
TGTGCCAGCAGTGAAACCGGGCTTCGCGTCGAGCAGTACTTC
CASSETGLRVEQYF
>many|TRBD2|TRBJ2-1|TRBV11-1
TGTGCCAGCAGCTTAGTAGGCGGGGGGCACAATGAGCAGTTCTTC
CASSLVGGGHNEQFF
>few|TRBD1|TRBJ1-2|TRBV7-9
TGTGCCAGCAGCTTAGCGGGACAGGAGGGTGGCTACACCTTC
CASSLAGQEGGYTF
>many|.|TRBJ1-1|TRBV7-2
TGTGCCAGCAGCTTAGTGGCCTACCTCATGAACACTGAAGCTTTCTTT
CASSLVAYLMNTEAFF
>many|.|TRBJ1-1|TRBV6-5
TGTGCCAGCAGTTACCTGGCAGGTGAAGCTTTCTTT
CASSYLAGEAFF
>few|.|TRBJ2-7|TRBV6-2/TRBV6-3
TGTGCCAGCACCGCAGGAGCGCCTACCTACGAGCAGTACTTC
CASTAGAPTYEQYF